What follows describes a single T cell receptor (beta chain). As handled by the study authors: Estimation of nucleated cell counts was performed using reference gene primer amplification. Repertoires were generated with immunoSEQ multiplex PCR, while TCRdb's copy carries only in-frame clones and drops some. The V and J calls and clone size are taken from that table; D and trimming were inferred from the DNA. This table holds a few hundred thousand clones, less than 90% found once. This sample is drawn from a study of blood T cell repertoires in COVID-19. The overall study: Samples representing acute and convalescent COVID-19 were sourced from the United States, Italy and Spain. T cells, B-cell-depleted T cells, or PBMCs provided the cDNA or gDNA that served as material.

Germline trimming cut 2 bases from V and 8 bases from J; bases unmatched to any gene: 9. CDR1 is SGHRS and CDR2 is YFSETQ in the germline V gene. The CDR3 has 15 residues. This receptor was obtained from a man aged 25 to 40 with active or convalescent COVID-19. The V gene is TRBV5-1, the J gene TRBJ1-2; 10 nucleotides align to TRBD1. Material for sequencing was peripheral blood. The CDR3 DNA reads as TGCGCCAGCAGCTTCACCGGGACAGGGGTCGAAGGCTACACCTTC. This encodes CASSFTGTGVEGYTF.